This passage covers 20 T cell receptor beta chains from one sample sequenced in a study of T cell repertoires in cytomegalovirus infection. TCRdb reprocessed the reads via MiXCR and lists one record per CDR3 protein. The table lists about 700,000 distinct CDR3 sequences, around 35% of them singletons. Their recognized antigens are unknown. The sequences come from cultured PBMCs, collected from culture after CMV antigen stimulation. Receptors were obtained from a human donor in good health (CMV status not recorded). Some clones in this sample may be carry-over from other donors' samples.

This clonotype has only a few counts. The chain combines TRBV9 with TRBJ2-7; either TRBD1 or TRBD2 may supply D (5 bases each). This CDR3 has 14 amino acids. Germline values: CDR1 SGDLS, CDR2 YYNGEE. Trimming took off 0 bases at V and 2 bases at J, with 9 bases between the two ends. The CDR3 here is CASSVGGAPYEQYF. CDR3 DNA: TGTGCCAGCAGCGTAGGAGGGGCGCCCTACGAGCAGTACTTC.

The chain uses TRBV4-1 and TRBJ1-5; D gene uncertain. Germline assignment: CDR1 MGHRA and CDR2 YSYEKL. V lost 0 bases and J lost 9, with 15 bases in between. This CDR3 has 15 amino acids. CDR3 region: CASSQDPAGDWPQHF. For the CDR3, the DNA is TGCGCCAGCAGCCAAGATCCGGCGGGAGATTGGCCCCAGCATTTT.

This sequence joins TRBV4-1 and TRBJ1-4; 7 bases match TRBD1. Germline V gene sequence: CDR1 MGHRA, CDR2 YSYEKL. V shed 0 bases, J shed 14 bases, and the junction held 15 bases outside the gene matches. CDR3 length: 16 residues. The CDR3: CASSQEVWETGRGLFF. Here the CDR3 DNA reads TGCGCCAGCAGCCAAGAAGTCTGGGAGACAGGGAGGGGGCTGTTTTTT.

This clonotype was seen many times. A read error may produce the germline difference seen at one junction end. The chain has TRBV7-9 and TRBJ1-4; TRBD1 might be the D (5 bases). Per the germline V gene, CDR1 is SEHNR and CDR2 is FQNEAQ (reference sequence). The CDR3 has 15 residues. CDR3 nucleotide sequence: TGTGCCAGCAGCTTAGACGGGGGTCCCTATGAAAGACTGTTTTTT. Residues: CASSLDGGPYERLFF.

The chain uses TRBV20-1 and TRBJ2-3; 8 bases line up with TRBD2. The V segment lost 2 bases and the J segment 2 bases; nucleotides outside the gene matches: 3. Germline CDR1 reads DFQATT; CDR2 reads SNEGSKA (reference sequence). The CDR3 spans 14 residues. CDR3 in DNA: TGCAGTGCTAGACGCGGGGGGTACACAGATACGCAGTATTTT. It encodes CSARRGGYTDTQYF.

J is TRBJ1-5 and V is TRBV20-1, with 7 bases lining up with TRBD1. Germline lookup yields CDR1 DFQATT and CDR2 SNEGSKA (reference sequence). This CDR3 has 14 amino acids. Unmatched junction bases numbered 8, after V lost 5 bases and J lost 4 bases. This CDR3 is CSAVQGSRNQPQHF. As DNA, the CDR3 is TGCAGTGCTGTACAGGGGAGTCGAAATCAGCCCCAGCATTTT.

This clonotype has a count of ten or more. J is TRBJ2-1 and V is TRBV7-2; TRBD2 aligns across 10 bases. Losses at the gene ends were 1 base for V and 9 bases for J; bases not matched to a gene: 3. Germline V CDR1 and CDR2: SGHTA, FQGNSA. CDR3 length: 14 residues. The CDR3 sequence is CASSLVSGRGEQFF. In nucleotides, the CDR3 is TGTGCCAGCAGCTTAGTGAGCGGGAGGGGTGAGCAGTTCTTC.

This chain links TRBV2 with TRBJ1-1; D not resolved. This CDR3 has 15 amino acids. V was shortened by 10 bases and J by 3 bases, with 21 bases between the two germline ends. CDR1 and CDR2 (germline): SNHLY, FYNNEI. The CDR3 spells CAINQQSRRDTEAFF. CDR3 DNA sequence: TGTGCCATCAATCAACAGTCAAGGAGGGACACTGAAGCTTTCTTT.

A few counts support this clonotype. J is TRBJ2-5 and V is TRBV20-1, with TRBD2 identical over 13 bases. Germline V gene lookup returns CDR1 DFQATT and CDR2 SNEGSKA (reference sequence). V shed 4 bases and J 3 bases; nucleotides not matched to a gene: 5. CDR3 length: 15 residues. CDR3 protein: CSAILAGGPEETQYF. The CDR3 bases are TGCAGTGCTATACTAGCGGGAGGGCCGGAAGAGACCCAGTACTTC.

This clonotype was seen only a few times. The chain joins TRBV5-4 to TRBJ2-5; possibly TRBD2 for D (5 bases). The CDR3 has 12 amino acids. Germline values: CDR1 SGHNT, CDR2 YYREEE (reference sequence). V gave up 4 bases and J gave up 3 bases, with 7 bases separating them. The CDR3 loop is CASSEGKETQYF. The DNA for the CDR3 is TGTGCCAGCAGCGAGGGAAAAGAGACCCAGTACTTC.

The rearrangement uses TRBV19 and TRBJ2-7; D assignment may be TRBD1 or TRBD2 (7 bases each). Germline CDR1 LNHDA, CDR2 SQIVND (reference sequence). The V gene lost 9 bases and the J gene lost 1 base, with 16 bases spanning the gap. This CDR3 spans 14 amino acids. The CDR3: CASSTGRGSYEQYF. The CDR3 region has the DNA TGTGCCAGCTCGACAGGGAGGGGGTCCTACGAGCAGTACTTC.

The gene calls are TRBV5-6 and TRBJ1-5; 10 bases match TRBD1. Trimming removed 3 bases from V and 6 bases from J; junction bases left unmatched: 9. CDR1 is SGHDT and CDR2 is YYEEEE in the germline V gene. The CDR3 consists of 16 residues. DNA for the CDR3: TGTGCCAGCAGCTGGGGACAGGGGAGCAGCGGTCAGCCCCAGCATTTT. Protein sequence: CASSWGQGSSGQPQHF. The full variable domain, completed using reference TRBV5-6 and TRBJ1-5, is DAGVTQSPTHLIKTRGQQVTLRCSPKSGHDTVSWYQQALGQGPQFIFQYYEEEERQRGNFPDRFSGHQFPNYSSELNVNALLLGDSALYLCASSWGQGSSGQPQHFGDGTRLSIL.

J is TRBJ2-7 and V is TRBV20-1; TRBD2 agrees at 11 bases. Germline V gene data show CDR1 as DFQATT and CDR2 as SNEGSKA (reference sequence). This CDR3 is 15 amino acids long. V lost 5 bases and J lost 4; bases outside the gene matches: 10. DNA for the CDR3: TGCAGTGCTTGTTATTTGACTAGCGGGGTTTACGAGCAGTACTTC. This encodes CSACYLTSGVYEQYF.

Ten or more counts support this clonotype. This chain joins TRBV7-2 and TRBJ2-3; D uncertain. Trimming left V 1 base short and J 3 bases short, with 8 bases between. The CDR3 contains 14 residues. Germline-derived CDR1 and CDR2 are SGHTA and FQGNSA. The CDR3 bases are TGTGCCAGCAGCTTAGGGTCGGCGACAGATACGCAGTATTTT. Protein: CASSLGSATDTQYF.

This sequence joins TRBV3-1 and TRBJ2-1, with 7 positions matching TRBD2. After removal of 0 bases from V and 2 bases from J, the junction contained 4 bases not matched to a gene. The CDR3 runs 16 residues. Germline V CDR1 and CDR2: LGHDT, YNNKEL (reference sequence). CDR3 residues: CASSQELAGAYNEQFF. CDR3 DNA: TGTGCCAGCAGCCAAGAACTGGCGGGAGCCTACAATGAGCAGTTCTTC.

This chain uses TRBV5-4 with TRBJ1-1; D call uncertain. CDR3 size: 13 residues. Germline lookup yields CDR1 SGHNT and CDR2 YYREEE (reference sequence). Trimming removed 4 bases from V and 3 bases from J, with 10 bases in between. CDR3 sequence reads: CASSTERDTEAFF. The CDR3 nucleotides are TGTGCCAGCAGCACGGAAAGGGACACTGAAGCTTTCTTT.

This chain joins TRBV2 and TRBJ2-1; D remains ambiguous. Germline CDR1 SNHLY, CDR2 FYNNEI. CDR3 length: 13 amino acids. V lost 9 bases and J lost 2, with 11 bases in between. The CDR3 coding sequence is TGTGCCAGTTCCCAATACCCCTACAATGAGCAGTTCTTC. Its translation: CASSQYPYNEQFF.

This sequence joins TRBV19 and TRBJ2-1; maybe TRBD1 (6 bases). V was pared by 10 bases and J by 3 bases, with 16 bases between. Germline V gives CDR1 LNHDA, CDR2 SQIVND (reference sequence). The CDR3 covers 14 residues. For the CDR3, the DNA is TGTGCCACATCTCGAGGGGGTGGCTACAATGAGCAGTTCTTC. It codes for CATSRGGGYNEQFF. The whole variable domain, remainder taken from reference TRBV19 and TRBJ2-1, is DGGITQSPKYLFRKEGQNVTLSCEQNLNHDAMYWYRQDPGQGLRLIYYSQIVNDFQKGDIAEGYSVSREKKESFPLTVTSAQKNPTAFYLCATSRGGGYNEQFFGPGTRLTVL.

This clonotype has a handful of counts. The chain has TRBV2 and TRBJ1-2; 11 positions match TRBD1. The V gene end was trimmed by 6 bases and the J gene end by 4 bases; junction bases not matched to a gene: 7. The CDR3 extends over 15 amino acids. Germline CDR1 is SNHLY and CDR2 is FYNNEI. This chain's CDR3 is CASSTIGTGGYGYTF. Here the CDR3 DNA reads TGTGCCAGCAGCACCATAGGGACAGGGGGCTATGGCTACACCTTC.

A remark on this clonotype: This may come from a read error, since a much larger clone is one base off. V usage is TRBV12-3 or TRBV12-4 and J usage is TRBJ2-5, with a weak D call TRBD1 (5 bases). The CDR3 totals 13 residues. V shed 5 bases and J shed 1 base, with 8 bases lying between them. The CDR3: CASSPDTQETQYF. The CDR3 nucleotides read TGTGCCAGCAGTCCGGACACCCAAGAGACCCAGTACTTC.